These 21 T cell receptor beta chains were sequenced from one sample in a study of OX40 agonist ivuxolimab in advanced cancers. Profiling relied on immunoSEQ multiplex PCR, and the TCRdb table lists in-frame clones only, not all of them. Of tens of thousands of clones in the sample, roughly 87% were seen once. Sequenced here: CD4+ or CD8+ T cells sorted from blood, sampled in a trial of the OX40 agonist ivuxolimab. Receptors were obtained from an adult with an advanced solid tumor such as melanoma, head and neck, liver or kidney cancer.

The chain couples TRBV12-5 to TRBJ2-7; D not certain. Germline V gene sequence: CDR1 LGHNT, CDR2 FRNRAP. The CDR3 extends over 15 amino acids. Trimming shortened V by 0 bases and J by 6 bases, and 15 bases separated the two germline ends. CDR3 residues: CASGLVVGALGEQYF. The DNA for the CDR3 is TGTGCTAGTGGTTTGGTAGTTGGAGCCTTGGGCGAGCAGTACTTC.

This chain connects TRBV7-8 to TRBJ1-5; no reliable D call. V was trimmed by 1 base and J by 3 bases, leaving 7 bases between them. Germline V gives CDR1 SGHVS, CDR2 FQNEAQ. The CDR3 length is 14 residues. The CDR3 bases are TGTGCCAGCAGCTTAGAAGCTCTCAATCAGCCCCAGCATTTT. This translates into CASSLEALNQPQHF.

V gene TRBV6-5 combines with J gene TRBJ1-5; D is undetermined. The CDR3 contains 14 residues. V was cut by 6 bases and J by 5 bases, with 14 bases left in between. Germline CDR1 is MNHEY and CDR2 is SVGAGI. This chain's CDR3 is CASRSGERDQPQHF. The DNA for the CDR3 is TGTGCCAGCAGATCGGGCGAGCGGGATCAGCCCCAGCATTTT.

This clone came up a few times. V is TRBV21-1 and J is TRBJ2-5; the table's D gene call, TRBD1, was not cross checked with the DNA. TRBV21-1 is termed a pseudogene. CDR3 length: 16 residues. The CDR3 sequence is CASSYPWAGQGETQYF. CDR3 sequence (DNA): TGTGCCAGCAGCTATCCCTGGGCGGGCCAGGGGGAGACCCAGTACTTC.

This chain connects TRBV7-8 to TRBJ1-1, with D unclear. V lost 5 bases and J 1 base, leaving 11 bases between the germline ends. From germline, CDR1 is SGHVS and CDR2 FQNEAQ. The length of the CDR3 is 14 residues. CDR3 DNA sequence: TGTGCCAGCAGCCCCGAACCGGGGAACACTGAAGCTTTCTTT. As protein: CASSPEPGNTEAFF.

This clone showed up just once. CDR3 in DNA: TGTGCCAGCAGTTACCGTGGGGACAGGGGGGAGACCCAGTACTTC. It is translated as CASSYRGDRGETQYF. The chain recombines TRBV6-5 with TRBJ2-5; TRBD1 aligns across 11 bases. Germline lookup yields CDR1 MNHEY and CDR2 SVGAGI. The CDR3 is made up of 15 amino acids. V trimming: 2 bases; J trimming: 5 bases; junction bases outside the gene matches: 4.

J is TRBJ1-5 and V is TRBV4-1; D unresolved. V lost 3 bases to trimming and J lost 4 bases, with 10 bases between them. The CDR3 length is 14 residues. Germline CDR1 MGHRA, CDR2 YSYEKL. The CDR3 sequence is CASSHGRLNQPQHF. CDR3 DNA: TGCGCCAGCAGCCATGGCAGACTAAATCAGCCCCAGCATTTT.

The rearrangement links TRBV6-5 to TRBJ1-1, with D unclear. This CDR3 is 13 amino acids long. Germline V gene data show CDR1 as MNHEY and CDR2 as SVGAGI. The germline V and J ends were trimmed by 8 bases and 3 bases, with 13 bases remaining between them. The CDR3 bases are TGTGCCAGCGGGCTGGTGGGATACACTGAAGCTTTCTTT. It encodes CASGLVGYTEAFF.

This clone has only a few counts. The genes are TRBV7-9 and TRBJ1-6; D gene ambiguous. The germline gives CDR1 SEHNR, CDR2 FQNEAQ (reference sequence). The V gene lost 3 bases and the J gene lost 13 bases, with 10 bases spanning the gap. This CDR3 is built from 12 residues. CDR3 sequence (DNA): TGTGCCAGCAGCTTGCCTGAAGGGCCCCTCCACTTT. Translated: CASSLPEGPLHF.

This sequence joins TRBV19 and TRBJ1-3, with 7 bases identical to TRBD1. Looked up from germline, CDR1 is LNHDA and CDR2 is SQIVND (reference sequence). V shed 2 bases, J shed 4 bases, and the junction held 11 bases outside the gene matches. This CDR3 is built from 17 residues. CDR3 sequence: CASSINSRGLNGNTIYF. CDR3 DNA: TGTGCCAGTAGTATAAACTCCAGGGGGTTAAACGGAAACACCATATATTTT.

The chain recombines TRBV11-2 with TRBJ2-6, with 11 bases lining up with TRBD1. V shed 3 bases and J 0 bases; nucleotides not matched to a gene: 7. The CDR3 spans 19 residues. Germline V CDR1 and CDR2: SGHAT, FQNNGV. The CDR3 nucleotides read TGTGCCAGCAGCTTCCCGCCGGGACAGGGGGGCTCTGGGGCCAACGTCCTGACTTTC. Translated: CASSFPPGQGGSGANVLTF. The complete variable domain, with remaining parts taken from reference TRBV11-2 and TRBJ2-6, reads EAGVAQSPRYKIIEKRQSVAFWCNPISGHATLYWYQQILGQGPKLLIQFQNNGVVDDSQLPKDRFSAERLKGVDSTLKIQPAKLEDSAVYLCASSFPPGQGGSGANVLTFGAGSRLTVL.

V gene TRBV4-1 combines with J gene TRBJ2-7, with D possibly called TRBD1 or TRBD2 (5 bases each). Germline CDR1 and CDR2: MGHRA and YSYEKL. V was trimmed by 0 bases and J by 0 bases, leaving 15 bases between them. The CDR3 has 17 amino acids. This chain's CDR3 is CASSQDPRGSVSYEQYF. The CDR3 region has the DNA TGCGCCAGCAGCCAAGATCCGAGGGGTTCCGTCTCCTACGAGCAGTACTTC.

V gene TRBV7-9 combines with J gene TRBJ1-4; weak D call: TRBD1 (5 bases). The CDR3 covers 15 residues. V lost 7 bases, J lost 5 bases, and 17 bases lay in between. Germline values: CDR1 SEHNR, CDR2 FQNEAQ (reference sequence). CDR3 protein: CASTISPWGNEKLFF. The CDR3 DNA reads as TGTGCCAGCACCATTAGCCCCTGGGGGAATGAAAAACTGTTTTTT.

The table lists this clone with a count of one. The chain links TRBV7-9 to TRBJ1-6; 7 bases align to TRBD1. V gave up 5 bases and J gave up 4 bases; unmatched junction bases: 11. This CDR3 is 17 amino acids long. Germline CDR1 and CDR2: SEHNR and FQNEAQ (reference sequence). Written as DNA, the CDR3 is TGTGCCAGCAGCCTAGGGACCGGGACAGCTTATAATTCACCCCTCCACTTT. Translating it yields CASSLGTGTAYNSPLHF.

This chain links TRBV9 with TRBJ1-1; D is unresolved. There are 11 residues in the CDR3. With 0 bases removed from V and 4 bases from J, the gap between germline ends came to 1 base. Germline-derived CDR1 and CDR2 are SGDLS and YYNGEE. CDR3 amino acids: CASSVVTEAFF. The DNA of the CDR3 is TGTGCCAGCAGCGTAGTCACTGAAGCTTTCTTT.

The chain links TRBV7-2 to TRBJ1-2; possibly TRBD1 for D (5 bases). The V gene lost 2 bases and the J gene lost 9 bases, with 16 bases spanning the gap. The CDR3 sequence is 14 residues long. Looked up from germline, CDR1 is SGHTA and CDR2 is FQGNSA. The CDR3 here is CASSLYPGGRSYTF. The CDR3 DNA reads as TGTGCCAGCAGCTTATATCCCGGGGGAAGAAGCTACACCTTC. Variable domain in full (rest from reference TRBV7-2 and TRBJ1-2): GAGVSQSPSNKVTEKGKDVELRCDPISGHTALYWYRQSLGQGLEFLIYFQGNSAPDKSGLPSDRFSAERTGGSVSTLTIQRTQQEDSAVYLCASSLYPGGRSYTFGSGTRLTVV.

V and J are TRBV18 and TRBJ2-1; no definite D call. Looked up from germline, CDR1 is KGHSH and CDR2 is LQKENI. Between the trimmed V and J ends, which lost 4 bases and 8 bases, there was a span of 12 bases. The CDR3 runs to 13 residues. CDR3 coding DNA: TGTGCCAGCTCACTCCCCCGGGTCGATGAGCAGTTCTTC. Protein: CASSLPRVDEQFF.

This chain connects TRBV27 to TRBJ1-1, with a weak D call TRBD1 (6 bases). This CDR3 comprises 13 residues. In germline, CDR1 is MNHEY, CDR2 SMNVEV (reference sequence). Deletions cut 8 bases from V and 4 bases from J, with 14 bases between. The CDR3 DNA is TGTGCCAGCTCTAAGGGGGGGCCCACTGAAGCTTTCTTT. Its protein is CASSKGGPTEAFF.

V and J are TRBV7-3 and TRBJ1-1, with a possible D match to TRBD1 (5 bases). The CDR3 has 13 amino acids. V lost 7 bases, J lost 1 base, and 10 bases lay in between. Germline CDR1 reads SGHTA; CDR2 reads FQGTGA. The CDR3 nucleotides read TGTGCCAGCAAAATAGGACAGAACACTGAAGCTTTCTTT. Protein product: CASKIGQNTEAFF.

For this clone: This CDR3 is also generated by other DNA sequences in the sample. This chain connects TRBV25-1 to TRBJ1-2; no clear D gene. The CDR3 runs 11 residues. V was shortened by 5 bases and J by 2 bases, with 3 bases between the two germline ends. Per germline, CDR1 MGHDK and CDR2 SYGVNS. CDR3 coding DNA: TGTGCCAGCAGTCTGAACTATGGCTACACCTTC. Its translation: CASSLNYGYTF.

The rearrangement links TRBV23-1 to TRBJ2-7; D uncertain. TRBV23-1 has ORF status, its function being uncertain. This CDR3 comprises 15 residues. The germline V and J ends were trimmed by 0 bases and 1 base, with 10 bases remaining between them. The CDR3 loop is CASSQSNDGSYEQYF. The CDR3 bases are TGCGCCAGCAGTCAATCAAATGACGGATCCTACGAGCAGTACTTC.